A selection of T cell receptor beta chains follows, all from one sample in a study of prognosis after radiotherapy for stage I lung cancer. TCRdb analysed the multiplex PCR reads with MiXCR anew, one entry per CDR3 protein. Seen here are about 13,000 distinct CDR3 sequences, approximately 45% observed once, and the top ten hold about 44%. Here the sequenced sample was PBMCs, taken before or after stereotactic body radiation therapy (not recorded which). These receptors came from a donor over 45 with non-small cell lung cancer. Each CDR3 is given with its conserved first and last residue. The order of the fields is CDR3 DNA, CDR3 protein, clone size, J gene, D gene, V gene. A D gene is named only where the DNA matches it firmly. Clone size is stated in some rows and not others, as once, few, many or a class when expanded.

CDR3 DNA: TGTGCCAGCAGTAGTCCGACGGTGAAAGGCTACACCTTC
CDR3 protein: CASSSPTVKGYTF
clone size: NA
J gene: TRBJ1-2
D gene: NA
V gene: TRBV2

CDR3 DNA: TGCGCCAGCAGCCAAGCGATCCTTAACTATGGCTACACCTTC
CDR3 protein: CASSQAILNYGYTF
clone size: medium-sized
J gene: TRBJ1-2
D gene: NA
V gene: TRBV4-1

CDR3 DNA: TGTGCCAGTAGTTTTGAGGACGGGTACGAGCAGTACTTC
CDR3 protein: CASSFEDGYEQYF
clone size: NA
J gene: TRBJ2-7
D gene: NA
V gene: TRBV19

CDR3 DNA: TGTGCCAGCTGGGACAGGGCTGGAAACACCATATATTTT
CDR3 protein: CASWDRAGNTIYF
clone size: NA
J gene: TRBJ1-3
D gene: TRBD1
V gene: TRBV28

CDR3 DNA: TGTGCCAGCAGTTCCCCCCCGGTACATGGACTGACCTACGAGCAGTACTTC
CDR3 protein: CASSSPPVHGLTYEQYF
clone size: NA
J gene: TRBJ2-7
D gene: NA
V gene: TRBV12-3/TRBV12-4

CDR3 DNA: TGTGCCAGCAGTGAGGTATTCACTGAAGCTTTCTTT
CDR3 protein: CASSEVFTEAFF
clone size: many
J gene: TRBJ1-1
D gene: NA
V gene: TRBV12-3/TRBV12-4

CDR3 DNA: TGTGCCAGCAGTTTGGGGGGAGGGTATGGCTACACCTTC
CDR3 protein: CASSLGGGYGYTF
clone size: NA
J gene: TRBJ1-2
D gene: NA
V gene: TRBV27

CDR3 DNA: TGTGCCAGCAGCCCGCTCCGGGACAGCCCTAACTATGGCTACACCTTC
CDR3 protein: CASSPLRDSPNYGYTF
clone size: medium-sized
J gene: TRBJ1-2
D gene: TRBD1
V gene: TRBV2

CDR3 DNA: TGTGCCAGCAGCTTGACCTTGGGGACTAGCGGGTACGAGCAGTACTTC
CDR3 protein: CASSLTLGTSGYEQYF
clone size: NA
J gene: TRBJ2-7
D gene: TRBD2
V gene: TRBV11-2

CDR3 DNA: TGTGCCAGCAGTCCGGGACAGGGGAATTCACCCCTCCACTTT
CDR3 protein: CASSPGQGNSPLHF
clone size: medium-sized
J gene: TRBJ1-6
D gene: TRBD1
V gene: TRBV28

CDR3 DNA: TGTGCCAGCAGTTTAGCGCAGTCCCGGGTGTCCAATGAGCAGTTCTTC
CDR3 protein: CASSLAQSRVSNEQFF
clone size: NA
J gene: TRBJ2-1
D gene: NA
V gene: TRBV12-3/TRBV12-4

CDR3 DNA: TGTGCCAGCAGCCAAGATTGGGGACACCTTTCTGGAAACACCATATATTTT
CDR3 protein: CASSQDWGHLSGNTIYF
clone size: many
J gene: TRBJ1-3
D gene: NA
V gene: TRBV3-2

CDR3 DNA: TGTGCCAGCAGCTTCCGGGCGCATAATGAAAAACTGTTTTTT
CDR3 protein: CASSFRAHNEKLFF
clone size: many
J gene: TRBJ1-4
D gene: NA
V gene: TRBV7-9

CDR3 DNA: TGTGCCAGCAGTTCACCCCGGACAGGGAGATACTACAATGAGCAGTTCTTC
CDR3 protein: CASSSPRTGRYYNEQFF
clone size: once
J gene: TRBJ2-1
D gene: TRBD1
V gene: TRBV6-4